These 10 T cell receptor beta chains came from one sample sequenced in a study of cytomegalovirus exposure and HLA in healthy donors. 13 Jbeta primers and 60 Vbeta primers were used for the PCR. The method was immunoSEQ multiplex PCR; TCRdb's version includes in-frame clones alone and lacks a portion of them. The sample consists of fewer than 200,000 clones, 82% of them appearing once. The specimen was PBMCs. The receptor set was obtained from a woman in her forties or fifties in good health and CMV-seronegative.

The chain uses TRBV6-5 and TRBJ2-3, with D possibly matching TRBD2 (6 bases). Germline assignment: CDR1 MNHEY and CDR2 SVGAGI. V was clipped by 2 bases and J by 0 bases, with 9 bases between them. CDR3 size: 15 residues. This CDR3 reads CASSYQAGSTDTQYF. The CDR3 bases are TGTGCCAGCAGTTACCAGGCGGGAAGCACAGATACGCAGTATTTT.

The J gene is TRBJ2-7, the V gene TRBV14; TRBD2 matches 13 bases. V dropped 1 base and J dropped 6; count of bases not matched to a gene: 6. The CDR3 runs to 16 residues. Germline V CDR1 and CDR2: SGHDN, FVKESK. The CDR3 region is CASSQVRTSGSGEQYF. In DNA form, the CDR3 reads TGTGCCAGCAGCCAAGTAAGGACTAGCGGGAGCGGCGAGCAGTACTTC.

CDR3 bases: TGTGCCAGCTCACCAAGGGGGTCAGACCCCACAGATACGCAGTATTTT. Translating it yields CASSPRGSDPTDTQYF. J is TRBJ2-3 and V is TRBV18; a weak D match, TRBD1 (6 bases). The CDR3 spans 16 residues. Germline V gene lookup returns CDR1 KGHSH and CDR2 LQKENI. The V gene lost 2 bases and the J gene lost 2 bases, with 14 bases spanning the gap.

This chain links TRBV28 with TRBJ2-7, with 7 positions matching TRBD2. CDR3 size: 16 residues. The junction had 10 bases not matched to a gene; V was cut back by 3 bases and J by 2 bases. Per germline, CDR1 MDHEN and CDR2 SYDVKM. The DNA of the CDR3 is TGTGCCAGCAGTTTCCCGGCGGGCGGGAGTCCCTACGAGCAGTACTTC. It translates to CASSFPAGGSPYEQYF.

This clone occurred a few times. The rearrangement links TRBV30 to TRBJ2-7; 8 bases are a match to TRBD2. The CDR3 has 13 amino acids. The germline gives CDR1 GTSNPN, CDR2 SVGIG (reference sequence). The V gene end was trimmed by 1 base and the J gene end by 6 bases; junction bases not matched to a gene: 5. CDR3 residues: CAWSGGLEGEQYF. For the CDR3, the DNA is TGTGCCTGGAGTGGGGGACTAGAAGGCGAGCAGTACTTC.

V gene TRBV6-1 combines with J gene TRBJ2-7, with 7 nucleotides matching TRBD1. Germline V gene sequence: CDR1 MNHNS, CDR2 SASEGT. This CDR3 is 14 amino acids long. The trim removed 2 bases at V and 1 base at J, leaving 2 bases unmatched. The CDR3 bases are TGTGCCAGCAGTGAACTGGACAGGTCCTACGAGCAGTACTTC. Residues: CASSELDRSYEQYF.

The rearrangement uses TRBV6-5 and TRBJ1-4; TRBD1 aligns across 7 bases. J lost 7 bases, V lost 9 bases, and 8 bases had no gene match. Germline values: CDR1 MNHEY, CDR2 SVGAGI. This CDR3 is built from 13 residues. The CDR3 nucleotides are TGTGCCAGTAAGACAGGGTCGGTTGAAAAACTGTTTTTT. Its translation: CASKTGSVEKLFF.

CDR3 protein: CASSSQTGFDEQFF. DNA for the CDR3: TGCGCCAGCAGCTCCCAGACAGGATTCGATGAGCAGTTCTTC. The rearrangement joins TRBV5-1 to TRBJ2-1; D might be TRBD1 (6 bases). The ends were cut back, 3 bases at V and 8 bases at J, with 15 bases in the middle. CDR1 SGHRS and CDR2 YFSETQ come from the germline V gene. This CDR3 comprises 14 residues.

On this clone: Different DNA sequences within this sample yield the same CDR3. The CDR3 nucleotides read TGTGCCAGCAGTTTTCCTGCAGGGGGATCCTACGAGCAGTACTTC. Translation gives CASSFPAGGSYEQYF. The chain is built from TRBV28 and TRBJ2-7; TRBD1 aligns across 7 bases. CDR1 MDHEN and CDR2 SYDVKM come from the germline V gene. The CDR3 has 15 amino acids. Trimming removed 3 bases from V and 1 base from J; junction bases left unmatched: 6.

The chain is built from TRBV19 and TRBJ2-2, with D tentatively TRBD1 (6 bases). The germline V gene encodes CDR1 LNHDA and CDR2 SQIVND (reference sequence). The V end was cut by 5 bases, the J end by 5 bases, with 21 bases between. There are 17 residues in the CDR3. CDR3 DNA sequence: TGTGCCAGTAGTCGCTCGGGGTGGGGGCTGGGGACCGGGGAGCTGTTTTTT. Translated, it gives CASSRSGWGLGTGELFF.